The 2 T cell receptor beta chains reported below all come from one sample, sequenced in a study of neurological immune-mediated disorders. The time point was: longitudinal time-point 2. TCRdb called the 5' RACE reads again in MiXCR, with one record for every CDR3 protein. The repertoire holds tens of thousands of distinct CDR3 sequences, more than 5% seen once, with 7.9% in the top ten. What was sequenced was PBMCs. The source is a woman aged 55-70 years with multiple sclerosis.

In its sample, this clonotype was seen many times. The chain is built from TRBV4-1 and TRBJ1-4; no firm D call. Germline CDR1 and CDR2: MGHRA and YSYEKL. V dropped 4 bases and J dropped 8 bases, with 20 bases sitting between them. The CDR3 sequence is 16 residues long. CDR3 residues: CASSPKTGLLGEKLFF. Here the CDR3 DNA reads TGCGCCAGCAGCCCGAAAACCGGGCTCCTGGGGGAAAAACTGTTTTTT.

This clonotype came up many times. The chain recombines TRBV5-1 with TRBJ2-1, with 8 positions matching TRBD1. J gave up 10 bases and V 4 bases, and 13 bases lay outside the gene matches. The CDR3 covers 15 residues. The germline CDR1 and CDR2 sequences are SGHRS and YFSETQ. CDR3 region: CASSADRVQQGEQFF. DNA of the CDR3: TGCGCCAGCAGCGCGGACAGGGTCCAGCAAGGGGAGCAGTTCTTC.